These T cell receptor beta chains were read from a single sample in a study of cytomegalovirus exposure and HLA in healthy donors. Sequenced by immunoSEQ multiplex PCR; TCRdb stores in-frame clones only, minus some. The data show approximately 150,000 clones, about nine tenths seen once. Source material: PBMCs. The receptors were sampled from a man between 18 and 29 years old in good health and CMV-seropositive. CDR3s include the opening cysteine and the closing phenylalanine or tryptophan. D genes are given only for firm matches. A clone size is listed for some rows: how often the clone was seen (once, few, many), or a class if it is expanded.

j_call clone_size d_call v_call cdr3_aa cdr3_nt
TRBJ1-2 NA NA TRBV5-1 CASREGIYGYTF TGCGCCAGCCGGGAGGGAATCTATGGCTACACCTTC
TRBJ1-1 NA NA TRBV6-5 CASSYGPFGTEAFF TGTGCCAGCAGTTACGGGCCTTTTGGCACTGAAGCTTTCTTT
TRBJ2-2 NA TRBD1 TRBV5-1 CASSPVGTGNSGGELFF TGCGCCAGCAGCCCCGTTGGGACAGGGAATTCAGGCGGGGAGCTGTTTTTT
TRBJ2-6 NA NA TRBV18 CASSPLGGSGANVLTF TGTGCCAGCTCACCATTGGGGGGCTCTGGGGCCAACGTCCTGACTTTC
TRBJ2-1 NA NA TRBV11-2 CASSLGRNEQFF TGTGCCAGCAGCTTAGGCAGGAATGAGCAGTTCTTC
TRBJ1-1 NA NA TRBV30 CAWSVHRRSEAFF TGTGCCTGGAGTGTCCACAGGCGAAGTGAAGCTTTCTTT
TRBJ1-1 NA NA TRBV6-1 CASVGGKVGKAFF TGTGCCAGCGTGGGGGGGAAGGTGGGTAAAGCTTTCTTT
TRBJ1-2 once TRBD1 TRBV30 CAWSPTGVFRYGYTF TGTGCCTGGAGTCCTACAGGGGTCTTTAGATATGGCTACACCTTC
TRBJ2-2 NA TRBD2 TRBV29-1 CSVQELSGGANTGELFF TGCAGCGTTCAAGAACTGAGCGGGGGGGCGAACACCGGGGAGCTGTTTTTT
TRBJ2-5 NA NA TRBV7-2 CASSFRTRQIETQYF TGTGCCAGCAGCTTTCGGACACGACAAATAGAGACCCAGTACTTC
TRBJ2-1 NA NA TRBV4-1 CASSQEIVRQDSLIGGEQFF TGCGCCAGCAGCCAAGAAATAGTTCGGCAGGACTCCCTCATTGGAGGTGAGCAGTTCTTC
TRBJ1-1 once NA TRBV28 CASSTLRGYTEAFF TGTGCCAGCAGTACCCTCCGAGGGTACACTGAAGCTTTCTTT
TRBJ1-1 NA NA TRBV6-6 CASSYSRGESEAFF TGTGCCAGCAGTTACTCGAGAGGCGAGAGTGAAGCTTTCTTT
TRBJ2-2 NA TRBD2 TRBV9 CASSVSSGSWELFF TGTGCCAGCAGCGTCTCTAGCGGGAGCTGGGAGCTGTTTTTT
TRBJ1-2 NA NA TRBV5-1 CASSPGTSANYGYTF TGCGCCAGCAGCCCAGGGACATCTGCTAACTATGGCTACACCTTC